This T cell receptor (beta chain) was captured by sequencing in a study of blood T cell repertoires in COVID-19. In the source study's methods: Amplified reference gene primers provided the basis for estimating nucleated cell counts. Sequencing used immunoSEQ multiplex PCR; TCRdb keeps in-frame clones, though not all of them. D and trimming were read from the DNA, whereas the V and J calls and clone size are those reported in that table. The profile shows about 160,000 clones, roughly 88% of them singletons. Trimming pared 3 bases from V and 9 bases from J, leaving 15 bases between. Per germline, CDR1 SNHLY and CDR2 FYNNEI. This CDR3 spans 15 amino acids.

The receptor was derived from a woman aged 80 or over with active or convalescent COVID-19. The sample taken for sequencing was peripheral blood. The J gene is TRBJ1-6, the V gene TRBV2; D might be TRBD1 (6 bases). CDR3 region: CASSEGTRGGSPLHF. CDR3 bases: TGTGCCAGCAGTGAGGGGACCCGAGGGGGTTCACCCCTCCACTTT.